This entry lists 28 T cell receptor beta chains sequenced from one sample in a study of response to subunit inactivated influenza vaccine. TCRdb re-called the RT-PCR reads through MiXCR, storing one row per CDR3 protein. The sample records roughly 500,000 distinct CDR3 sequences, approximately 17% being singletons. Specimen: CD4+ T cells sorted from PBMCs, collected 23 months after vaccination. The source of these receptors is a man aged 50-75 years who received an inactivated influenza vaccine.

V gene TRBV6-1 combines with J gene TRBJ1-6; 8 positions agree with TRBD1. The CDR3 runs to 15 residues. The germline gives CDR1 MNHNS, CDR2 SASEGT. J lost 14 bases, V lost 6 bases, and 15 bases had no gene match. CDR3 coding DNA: TGTGCCAGCAGCAACAGGGGGACCACCGTAGGATCCCTCCACTTT. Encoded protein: CASSNRGTTVGSLHF.

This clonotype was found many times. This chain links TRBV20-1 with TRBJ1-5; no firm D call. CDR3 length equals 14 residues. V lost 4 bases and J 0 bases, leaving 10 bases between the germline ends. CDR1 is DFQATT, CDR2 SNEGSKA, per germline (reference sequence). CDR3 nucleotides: TGCAGTGCTAAGGTTCCCGTTAGCAATCAGCCCCAGCATTTT. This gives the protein CSAKVPVSNQPQHF.

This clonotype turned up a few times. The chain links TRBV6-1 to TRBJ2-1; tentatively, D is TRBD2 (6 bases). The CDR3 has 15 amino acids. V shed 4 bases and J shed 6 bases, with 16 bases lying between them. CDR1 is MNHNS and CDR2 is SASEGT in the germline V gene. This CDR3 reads CASSVGGIRSNEQFF. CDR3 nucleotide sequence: TGTGCCAGCAGTGTAGGCGGGATAAGGTCCAATGAGCAGTTCTTC.

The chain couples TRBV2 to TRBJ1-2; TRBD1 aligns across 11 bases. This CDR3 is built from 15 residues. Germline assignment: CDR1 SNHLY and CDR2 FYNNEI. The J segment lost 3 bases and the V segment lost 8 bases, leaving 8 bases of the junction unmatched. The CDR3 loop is CASLRDRGSYYGYTF. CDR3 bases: TGTGCCAGCCTCCGGGACAGGGGGTCGTACTATGGCTACACCTTC.

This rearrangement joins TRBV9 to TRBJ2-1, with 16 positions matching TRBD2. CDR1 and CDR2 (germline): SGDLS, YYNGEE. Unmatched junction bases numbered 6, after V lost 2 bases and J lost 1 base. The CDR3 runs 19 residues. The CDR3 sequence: CASSVKGLAGGRSYNEQFF. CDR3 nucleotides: TGTGCCAGCAGCGTTAAGGGACTAGCGGGAGGGCGGTCCTACAATGAGCAGTTCTTC.

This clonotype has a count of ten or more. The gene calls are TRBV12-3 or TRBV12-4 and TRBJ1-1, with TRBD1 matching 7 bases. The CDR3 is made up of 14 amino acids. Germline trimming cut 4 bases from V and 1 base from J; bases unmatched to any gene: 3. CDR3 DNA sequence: TGTGCCAGCAGTTGGACAGGAGCGAACACTGAAGCTTTCTTT. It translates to CASSWTGANTEAFF.

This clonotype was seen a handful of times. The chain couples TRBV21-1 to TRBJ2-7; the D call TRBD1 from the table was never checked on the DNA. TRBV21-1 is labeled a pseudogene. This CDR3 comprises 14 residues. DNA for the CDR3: TGTGCCAGCAGCAAACCGACAGGTTGGGGCGAGCAGTACTTC. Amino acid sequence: CASSKPTGWGEQYF.

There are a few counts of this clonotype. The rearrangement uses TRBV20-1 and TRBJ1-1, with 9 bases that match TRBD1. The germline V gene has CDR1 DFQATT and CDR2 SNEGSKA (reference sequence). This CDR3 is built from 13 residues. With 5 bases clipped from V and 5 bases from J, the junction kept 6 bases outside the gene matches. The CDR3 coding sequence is TGCAGTGCTTACAGGGGGCGGGGAACTGAAGCTTTCTTT. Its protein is CSAYRGRGTEAFF.

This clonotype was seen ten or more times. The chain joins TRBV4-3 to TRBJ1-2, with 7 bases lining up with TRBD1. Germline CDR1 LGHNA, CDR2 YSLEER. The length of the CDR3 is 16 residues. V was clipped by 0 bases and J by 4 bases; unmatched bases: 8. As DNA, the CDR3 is TGCGCCAGCAGCCAAGATGTCGGGTCAGGGGGCTATGGCTACACCTTC. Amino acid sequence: CASSQDVGSGGYGYTF.

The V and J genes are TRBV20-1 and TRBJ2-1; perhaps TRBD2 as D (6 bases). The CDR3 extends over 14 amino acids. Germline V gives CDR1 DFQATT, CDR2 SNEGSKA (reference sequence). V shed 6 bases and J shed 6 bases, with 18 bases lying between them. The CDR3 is CSAASGGAINEQFF. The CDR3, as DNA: TGCAGTGCGGCCTCTGGCGGGGCTATCAATGAGCAGTTCTTC.

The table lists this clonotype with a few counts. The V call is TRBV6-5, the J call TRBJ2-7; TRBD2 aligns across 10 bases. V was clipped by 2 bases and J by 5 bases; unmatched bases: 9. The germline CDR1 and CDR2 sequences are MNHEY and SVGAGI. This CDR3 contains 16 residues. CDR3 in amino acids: CASSYRLAGVVDEQYF. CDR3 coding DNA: TGTGCCAGCAGTTACCGGCTAGCGGGAGTAGTAGACGAGCAGTACTTC.

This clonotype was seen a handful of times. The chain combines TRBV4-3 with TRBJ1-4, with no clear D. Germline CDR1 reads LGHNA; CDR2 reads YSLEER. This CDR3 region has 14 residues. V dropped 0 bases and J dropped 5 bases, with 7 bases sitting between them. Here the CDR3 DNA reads TGCGCCAGCAGCCAAGATCCCAGAAATGAAAAACTGTTTTTT. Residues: CASSQDPRNEKLFF.

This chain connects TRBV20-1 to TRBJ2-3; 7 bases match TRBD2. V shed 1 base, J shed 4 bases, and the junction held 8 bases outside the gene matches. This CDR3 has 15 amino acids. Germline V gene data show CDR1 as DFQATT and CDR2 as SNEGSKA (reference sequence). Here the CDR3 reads CSARVAGASPDTQYF. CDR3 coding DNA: TGCAGTGCTAGAGTGGCGGGAGCTAGCCCAGATACGCAGTATTTT.

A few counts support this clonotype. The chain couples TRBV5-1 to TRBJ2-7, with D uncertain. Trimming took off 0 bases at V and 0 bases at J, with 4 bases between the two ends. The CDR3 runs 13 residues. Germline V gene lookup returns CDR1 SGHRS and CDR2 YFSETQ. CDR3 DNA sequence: TGCGCCAGCAGCTTGGACGCCTCCTACGAGCAGTACTTC. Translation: CASSLDASYEQYF.

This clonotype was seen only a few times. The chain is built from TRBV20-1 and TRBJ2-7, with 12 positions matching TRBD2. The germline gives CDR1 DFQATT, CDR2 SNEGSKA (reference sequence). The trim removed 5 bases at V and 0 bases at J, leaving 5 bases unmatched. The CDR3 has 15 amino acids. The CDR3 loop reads CSAYKTSGSSYEQYF. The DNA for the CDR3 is TGCAGTGCTTATAAGACTAGCGGGAGCTCCTACGAGCAGTACTTC.

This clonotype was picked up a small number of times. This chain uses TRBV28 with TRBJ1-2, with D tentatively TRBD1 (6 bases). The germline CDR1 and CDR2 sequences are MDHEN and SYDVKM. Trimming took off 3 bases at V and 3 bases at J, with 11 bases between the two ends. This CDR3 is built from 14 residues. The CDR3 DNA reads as TGTGCCAGCAGTTTGGACAGCCGAGACTATGGCTACACCTTC. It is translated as CASSLDSRDYGYTF.

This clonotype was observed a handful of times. The CDR3 is CASTDGLAGGRIDTQYF. CDR3 nucleotide sequence: TGTGCCAGCACAGATGGACTAGCGGGGGGGAGGATAGATACGCAGTATTTT. J is TRBJ2-3 and V is TRBV6-1, with 15 bases that match TRBD2. V lost 7 bases and J lost 5; bases outside the gene matches: 10. This CDR3 contains 17 residues. Germline CDR1 and CDR2: MNHNS and SASEGT.

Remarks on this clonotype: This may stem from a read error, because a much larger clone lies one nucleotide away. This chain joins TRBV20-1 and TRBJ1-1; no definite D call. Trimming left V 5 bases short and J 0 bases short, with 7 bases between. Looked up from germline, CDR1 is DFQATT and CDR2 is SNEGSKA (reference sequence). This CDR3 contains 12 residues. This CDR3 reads CSADLVNTEAFF. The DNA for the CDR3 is TGCAGTGCTGACCTTGTGAACACTGAAGCTTTCTTT.

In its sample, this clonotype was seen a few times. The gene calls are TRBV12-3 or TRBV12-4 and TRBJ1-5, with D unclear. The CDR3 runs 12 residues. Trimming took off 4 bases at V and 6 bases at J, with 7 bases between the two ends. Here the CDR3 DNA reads TGTGCCAGCAGTTCTTACAGTCAGCCCCAGCATTTT. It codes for CASSSYSQPQHF.

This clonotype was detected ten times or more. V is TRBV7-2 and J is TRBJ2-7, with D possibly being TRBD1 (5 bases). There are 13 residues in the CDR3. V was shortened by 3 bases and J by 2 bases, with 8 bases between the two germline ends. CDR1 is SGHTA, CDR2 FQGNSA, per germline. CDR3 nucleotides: TGTGCCAGCAGCTTGAGACAGACCTACGAGCAGTACTTC. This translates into CASSLRQTYEQYF.

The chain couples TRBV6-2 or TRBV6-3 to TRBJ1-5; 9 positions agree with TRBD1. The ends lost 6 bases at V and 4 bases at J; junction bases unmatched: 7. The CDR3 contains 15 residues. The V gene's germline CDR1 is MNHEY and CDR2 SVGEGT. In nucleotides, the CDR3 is TGTGCCAGCAGCCTCCTAGGGACAGGGAATCAGCCCCAGCATTTT. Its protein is CASSLLGTGNQPQHF.

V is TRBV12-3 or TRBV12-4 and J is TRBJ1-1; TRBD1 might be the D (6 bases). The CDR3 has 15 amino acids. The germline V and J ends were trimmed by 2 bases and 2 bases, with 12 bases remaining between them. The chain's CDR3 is CASSLYGTSNTEAFF. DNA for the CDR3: TGTGCCAGCAGTTTATATGGGACATCAAACACTGAAGCTTTCTTT.

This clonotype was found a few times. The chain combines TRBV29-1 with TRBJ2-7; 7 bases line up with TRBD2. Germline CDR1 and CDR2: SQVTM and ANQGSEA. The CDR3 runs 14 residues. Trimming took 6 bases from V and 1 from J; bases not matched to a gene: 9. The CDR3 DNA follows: TGCAGCGTCGCCTTAGCTAGCGGATCCTACGAGCAGTACTTC. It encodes CSVALASGSYEQYF.

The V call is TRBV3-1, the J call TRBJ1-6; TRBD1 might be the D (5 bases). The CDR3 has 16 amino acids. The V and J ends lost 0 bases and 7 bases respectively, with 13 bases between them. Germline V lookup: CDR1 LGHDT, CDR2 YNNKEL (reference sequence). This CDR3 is CASSQDAGTSNSPLHF. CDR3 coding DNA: TGTGCCAGCAGCCAAGATGCAGGGACTTCCAATTCACCCCTCCACTTT.

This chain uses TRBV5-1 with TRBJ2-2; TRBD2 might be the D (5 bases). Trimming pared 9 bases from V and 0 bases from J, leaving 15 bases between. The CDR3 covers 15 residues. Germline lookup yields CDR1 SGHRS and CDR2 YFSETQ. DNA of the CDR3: TGCGCCACCGAACGAAGCGGAACGAACACCGGGGAGCTGTTTTTT. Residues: CATERSGTNTGELFF.

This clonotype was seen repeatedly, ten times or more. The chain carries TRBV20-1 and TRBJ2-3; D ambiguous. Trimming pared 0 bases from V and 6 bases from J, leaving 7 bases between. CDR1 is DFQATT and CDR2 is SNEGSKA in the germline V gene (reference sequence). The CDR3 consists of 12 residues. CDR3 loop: CSARDQVDTQYF. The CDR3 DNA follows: TGCAGTGCTAGAGATCAGGTTGATACGCAGTATTTT.

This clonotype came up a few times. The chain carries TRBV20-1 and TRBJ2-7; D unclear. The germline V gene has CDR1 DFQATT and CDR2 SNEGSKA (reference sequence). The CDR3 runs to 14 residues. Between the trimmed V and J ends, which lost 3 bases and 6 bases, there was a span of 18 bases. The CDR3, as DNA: TGCAGTGCTAGGAGTGGCCTCCGCGGAAGCGAGCAGTACTTC. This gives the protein CSARSGLRGSEQYF.

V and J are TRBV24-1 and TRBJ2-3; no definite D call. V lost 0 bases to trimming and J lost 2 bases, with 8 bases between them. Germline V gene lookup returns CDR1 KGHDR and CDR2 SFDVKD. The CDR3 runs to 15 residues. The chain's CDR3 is CATSDLGDSTDTQYF. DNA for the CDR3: TGTGCCACCAGTGATTTGGGGGATTCCACAGATACGCAGTATTTT.